The next 10 T cell receptor beta chains were all read from a single sample in a study of blood T cell repertoires in COVID-19. Data came from immunoSEQ multiplex PCR; TCRdb stores just in-frame clones and leaves some out. This table has 140,000 or so clones, 85% to 90% appearing once. The specimen sequenced was peripheral blood. These receptors came from a woman of 80 years or more with acute or convalescent COVID-19.

The J gene is TRBJ2-1, the V gene TRBV5-1; 15 nucleotides match TRBD2. The germline V gene has CDR1 SGHRS and CDR2 YFSETQ. CDR3 length: 17 amino acids. V was pared by 4 bases and J by 5 bases, with 7 bases of the junction left unmatched. The DNA of the CDR3 is TGCGCCAGCAGCCAGGGACTAGCGGGGGGCCGGGACAATGAGCAGTTCTTC. Its protein product is CASSQGLAGGRDNEQFF.

Only one count was recorded for this clone. The chain recombines TRBV25-1 with TRBJ2-1; a possible D gene is TRBD2 (7 bases). This CDR3 is 15 amino acids long. The V gene lost 10 bases and the J gene lost 7 bases, with 23 bases spanning the gap. Germline CDR1 is MGHDK and CDR2 is SYGVNS. CDR3 bases: TGTGCCACCCTCCACGCGGGGGCGATTGGAAATGAGCAGTTCTTC. This codes for CATLHAGAIGNEQFF.

The chain employs TRBV6-4 and TRBJ2-3; D ambiguous. Germline CDR1 is MRHNA and CDR2 is SNTAGT. With 0 bases removed from V and 1 base from J, the gap between germline ends came to 5 bases. The CDR3 is made up of 14 amino acids. CDR3 residues: CASSDSGGTDTQYF. The CDR3 coding sequence is TGTGCCAGCAGTGACTCTGGAGGCACAGATACGCAGTATTTT.

The V call is TRBV11-1, the J call TRBJ2-5; possible D gene TRBD2, 5 bases. This CDR3 comprises 13 residues. The germline CDR1 and CDR2 sequences are SGHAT and FQDESV (reference sequence). Trimming took off 5 bases at V and 2 bases at J, with 9 bases between the two ends. The CDR3 region is CASSRGWQETQYF. The CDR3 bases are TGTGCCAGCAGCCGGGGTTGGCAAGAGACCCAGTACTTC.

This clone has more than one count but fewer than ten. The rearrangement uses TRBV19 and TRBJ2-4; TRBD1 might be the D (6 bases). The germline V and J ends were trimmed by 5 bases and 1 base, with 9 bases remaining between them. The germline gives CDR1 LNHDA, CDR2 SQIVND (reference sequence). The CDR3 contains 14 residues. The CDR3 sequence is CASSSGDAKNIQYF. The DNA for the CDR3 is TGTGCCAGTAGTTCAGGGGACGCCAAAAACATTCAGTACTTC.

This clone occurred once. The J gene is TRBJ2-7, the V gene TRBV5-3; D perhaps matches TRBD1 (5 bases). TRBV5-3 is noted as an ORF with a role that remains uncertain. Trimming removed 5 bases at V and 3 bases at J, with 18 bases between. The CDR3 loop spans 15 amino acids. The CDR3 loop is CARSWGLDTLYEQYF. CDR3 nucleotides: TGTGCCAGAAGTTGGGGATTGGACACTCTCTACGAGCAGTACTTC.

This clone was detected once. The chain couples TRBV9 to TRBJ1-3; the match to TRBD1 covers 7 bases. The CDR3 is made up of 15 amino acids. V dropped 8 bases and J dropped 0; count of bases not matched to a gene: 8. Germline-derived CDR1 and CDR2 are SGDLS and YYNGEE. In nucleotides, the CDR3 is TGTGCCAGTGGACAGGACGCTGACTCTGGAAACACCATATATTTT. As protein: CASGQDADSGNTIYF.

This rearrangement joins TRBV5-1 to TRBJ2-6; D is ambiguous. Germline assignment: CDR1 SGHRS and CDR2 YFSETQ. This CDR3 contains 15 residues. Between the trimmed V and J ends, which lost 1 base and 0 bases, there was a span of 5 bases. CDR3 DNA sequence: TGCGCCAGCAGCTTGCCGAGCTCTGGGGCCAACGTCCTGACTTTC. Translation: CASSLPSSGANVLTF.

The V and J genes are TRBV6-2 or TRBV6-3 and TRBJ2-2; weak D call: TRBD1 (5 bases). The CDR3 totals 15 residues. Germline V gives CDR1 MNHEY, CDR2 SVGEGT. Between the trimmed V and J ends, which lost 5 bases and 3 bases, there was a span of 13 bases. This CDR3 reads CASSIDSPDTGELFF. As DNA, the CDR3 is TGTGCCAGCAGTATCGACAGCCCCGACACCGGGGAGCTGTTTTTT.

This chain uses TRBV6-5 with TRBJ1-2, with D tentatively TRBD1 (6 bases). The CDR3 is 14 amino acids. The V end lost 6 bases, the J end lost 0 bases, and 11 bases lay between the germline ends. CDR1 and CDR2 (germline): MNHEY, SVGAGI. DNA for the CDR3: TGTGCCAGCAGAAGGGGGGGGGCTAACTATGGCTACACCTTC. Translation: CASRRGGANYGYTF.